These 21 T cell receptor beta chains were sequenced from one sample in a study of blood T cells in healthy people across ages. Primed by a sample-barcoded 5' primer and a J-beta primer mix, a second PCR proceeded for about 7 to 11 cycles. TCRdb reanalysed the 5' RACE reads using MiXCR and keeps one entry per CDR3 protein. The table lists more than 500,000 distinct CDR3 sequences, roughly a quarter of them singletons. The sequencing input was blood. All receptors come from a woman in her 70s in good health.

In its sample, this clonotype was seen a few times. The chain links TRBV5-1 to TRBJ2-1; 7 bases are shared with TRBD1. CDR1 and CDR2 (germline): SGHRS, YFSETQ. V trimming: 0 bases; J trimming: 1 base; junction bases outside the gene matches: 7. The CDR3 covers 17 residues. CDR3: CASSLASAGGSYNEQFF. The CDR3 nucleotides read TGCGCCAGCAGCTTGGCCTCTGCAGGGGGATCCTACAATGAGCAGTTCTTC.

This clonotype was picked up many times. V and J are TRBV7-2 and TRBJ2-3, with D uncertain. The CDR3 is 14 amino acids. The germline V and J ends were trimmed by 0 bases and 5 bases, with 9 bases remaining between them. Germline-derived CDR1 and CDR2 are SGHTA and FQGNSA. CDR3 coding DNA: TGTGCCAGCAGCTTAGCATCCCGTGGAGATACGCAGTATTTT. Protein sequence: CASSLASRGDTQYF.

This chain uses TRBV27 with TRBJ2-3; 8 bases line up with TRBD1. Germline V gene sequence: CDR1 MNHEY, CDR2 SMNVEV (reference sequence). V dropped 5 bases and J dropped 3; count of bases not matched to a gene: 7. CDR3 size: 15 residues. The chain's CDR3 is CASSVAGTGTDTQYF. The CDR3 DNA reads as TGTGCCAGCAGTGTAGCCGGGACAGGAACAGATACGCAGTATTTT.

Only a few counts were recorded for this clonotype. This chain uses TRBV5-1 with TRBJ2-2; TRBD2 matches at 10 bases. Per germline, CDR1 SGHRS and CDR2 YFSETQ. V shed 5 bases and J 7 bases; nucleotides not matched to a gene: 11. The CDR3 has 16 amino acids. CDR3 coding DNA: TGCGCCAGCAGGGAAAGAGCGGGGGGGCGTGTCGGGGAGCTGTTTTTT. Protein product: CASRERAGGRVGELFF.

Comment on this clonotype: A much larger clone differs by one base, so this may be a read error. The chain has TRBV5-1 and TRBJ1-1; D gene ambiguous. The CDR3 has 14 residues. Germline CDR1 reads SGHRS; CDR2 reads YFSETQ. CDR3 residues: CASSLMTENAEAFF. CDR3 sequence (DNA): TGCGCCAGCAGCTTGATGACGGAGAACGCTGAAGCTTTCTTT.

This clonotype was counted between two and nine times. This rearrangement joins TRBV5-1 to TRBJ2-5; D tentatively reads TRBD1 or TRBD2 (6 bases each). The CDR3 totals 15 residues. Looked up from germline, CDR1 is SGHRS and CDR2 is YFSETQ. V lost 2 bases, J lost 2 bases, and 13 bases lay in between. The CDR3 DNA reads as TGCGCCAGCAGCTTCCGAAGGGGGAGGCAAGAGACCCAGTACTTC. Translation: CASSFRRGRQETQYF.

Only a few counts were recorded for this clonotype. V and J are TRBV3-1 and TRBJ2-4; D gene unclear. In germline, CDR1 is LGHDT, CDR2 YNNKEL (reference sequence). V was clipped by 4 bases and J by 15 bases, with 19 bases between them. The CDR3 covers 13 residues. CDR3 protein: CASSLNRATRRYF. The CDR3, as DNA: TGTGCCAGCAGCCTAAACCGGGCAACTCGTCGGTACTTC.

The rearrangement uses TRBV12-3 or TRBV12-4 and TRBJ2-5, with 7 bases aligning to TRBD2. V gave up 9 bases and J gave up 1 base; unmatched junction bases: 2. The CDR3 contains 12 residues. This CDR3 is CASGTIQETQYF. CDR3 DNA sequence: TGTGCCAGTGGGACTATCCAAGAGACCCAGTACTTC.

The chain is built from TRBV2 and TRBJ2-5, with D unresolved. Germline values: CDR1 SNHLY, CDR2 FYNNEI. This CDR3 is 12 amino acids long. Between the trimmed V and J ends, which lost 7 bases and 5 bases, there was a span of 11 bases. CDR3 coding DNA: TGTGCCAGCACCTCCGAGGCGGAGACCCAGTACTTC. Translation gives CASTSEAETQYF. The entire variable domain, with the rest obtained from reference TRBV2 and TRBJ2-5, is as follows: EPEVTQTPSHQVTQMGQEVILRCVPISNHLYFYWYRQILGQKVEFLVSFYNNEISEKSEIFDDQFSVERPDGSNFTLKIRSTKLEDSAMYFCASTSEAETQYFGPGTRLLVL.

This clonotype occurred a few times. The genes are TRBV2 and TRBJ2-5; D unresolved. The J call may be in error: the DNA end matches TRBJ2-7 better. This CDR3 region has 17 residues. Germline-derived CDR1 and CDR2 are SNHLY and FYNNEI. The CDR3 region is CASTQNKRTANTYEQYF. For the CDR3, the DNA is TGTGCCAGCACGCAGAATAAAAGGACGGCAAATACCTACGAGCAGTACTTC.

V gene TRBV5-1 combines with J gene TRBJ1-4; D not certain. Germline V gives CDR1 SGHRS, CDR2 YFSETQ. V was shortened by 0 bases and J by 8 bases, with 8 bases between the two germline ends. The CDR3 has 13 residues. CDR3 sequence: CASSLAPVEKLFF. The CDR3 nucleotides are TGCGCCAGCAGCTTGGCTCCAGTGGAAAAACTGTTTTTT.

CDR3 in DNA: TGTGCCAGCATACCTAGCGGCGAAGAGACCCAGTACTTC. Its translation: CASIPSGEETQYF. The gene calls are TRBV6-1 and TRBJ2-5; 7 bases line up with TRBD2. The CDR3 loop spans 13 amino acids. Germline loops: CDR1 MNHNS, CDR2 SASEGT. V gave up 7 bases and J gave up 3 bases; unmatched junction bases: 5.

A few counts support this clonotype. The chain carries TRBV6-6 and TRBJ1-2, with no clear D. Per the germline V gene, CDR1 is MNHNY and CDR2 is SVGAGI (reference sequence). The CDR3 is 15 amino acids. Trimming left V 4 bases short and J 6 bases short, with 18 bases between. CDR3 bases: TGTGCCAGCAGTTTGCCTGAACGGGGTAAGAATGGCTACACCTTC. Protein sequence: CASSLPERGKNGYTF.

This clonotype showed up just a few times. The CDR3, as DNA: TGTGCCAGCAGCTTAGCAGGAGCGGAGAAAGAGACCCAGTACTTC. Its protein product is CASSLAGAEKETQYF. V usage is TRBV7-2 and J usage is TRBJ2-5; the D gene is possibly TRBD2 (5 bases). There are 15 residues in the CDR3. V gave up 0 bases and J gave up 3 bases, with 11 bases separating them. Germline CDR1 SGHTA, CDR2 FQGNSA. Filled out from reference TRBV7-2 and TRBJ2-5, the complete variable domain reads GAGVSQSPSNKVTEKGKDVELRCDPISGHTALYWYRQSLGQGLEFLIYFQGNSAPDKSGLPSDRFSAERTGGSVSTLTIQRTQQEDSAVYLCASSLAGAEKETQYFGPGTRLLVL.

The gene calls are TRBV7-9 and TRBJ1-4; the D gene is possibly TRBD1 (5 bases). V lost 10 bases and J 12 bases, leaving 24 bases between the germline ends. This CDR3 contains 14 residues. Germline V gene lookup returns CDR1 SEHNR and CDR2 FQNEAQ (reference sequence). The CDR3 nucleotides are TGTGCCATTGGGTCGGGCAGGGTCCGAGAGGAACTGTTTTTT. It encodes CAIGSGRVREELFF.

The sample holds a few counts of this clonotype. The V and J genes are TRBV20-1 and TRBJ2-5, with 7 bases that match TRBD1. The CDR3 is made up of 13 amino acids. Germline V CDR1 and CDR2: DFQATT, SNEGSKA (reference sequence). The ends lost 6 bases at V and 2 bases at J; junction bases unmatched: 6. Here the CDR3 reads CSASGQEQETQYF. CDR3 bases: TGCAGTGCCAGTGGACAGGAACAAGAGACCCAGTACTTC.

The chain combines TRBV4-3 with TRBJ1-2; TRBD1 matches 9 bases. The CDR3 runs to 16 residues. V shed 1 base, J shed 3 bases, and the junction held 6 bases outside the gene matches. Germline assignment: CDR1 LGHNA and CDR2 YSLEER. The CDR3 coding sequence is TGCGCCAGCAGCCAAGGTCGACAGGGGGTAGACTATGGCTACACCTTC. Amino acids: CASSQGRQGVDYGYTF.

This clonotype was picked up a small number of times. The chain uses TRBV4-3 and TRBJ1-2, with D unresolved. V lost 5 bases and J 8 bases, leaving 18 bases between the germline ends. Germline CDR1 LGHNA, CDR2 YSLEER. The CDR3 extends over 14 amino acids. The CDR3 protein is CASSSQVRPGGYTF. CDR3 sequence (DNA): TGCGCCAGCAGCTCGCAGGTCCGACCGGGGGGCTACACCTTC.

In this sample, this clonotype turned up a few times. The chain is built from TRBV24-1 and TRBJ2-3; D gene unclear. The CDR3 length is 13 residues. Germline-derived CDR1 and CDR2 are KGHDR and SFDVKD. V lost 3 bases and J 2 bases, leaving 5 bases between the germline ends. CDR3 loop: CATSDPVTDTQYF. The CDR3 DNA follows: TGTGCCACCAGTGATCCCGTCACAGATACGCAGTATTTT.

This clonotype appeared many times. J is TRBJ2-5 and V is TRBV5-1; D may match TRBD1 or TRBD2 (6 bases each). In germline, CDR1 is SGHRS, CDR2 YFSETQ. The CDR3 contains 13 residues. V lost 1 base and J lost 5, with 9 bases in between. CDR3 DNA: TGCGCCAGCAGCTTGTTAGGGGGGGAGACCCAGTACTTC. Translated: CASSLLGGETQYF.

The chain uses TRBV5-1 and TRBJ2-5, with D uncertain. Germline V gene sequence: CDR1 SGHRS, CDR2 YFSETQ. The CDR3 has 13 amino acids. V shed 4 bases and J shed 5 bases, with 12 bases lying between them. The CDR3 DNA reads TGCGCCAGCAGCCCTCAAGTGCGGGAGACCCAGTACTTC. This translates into CASSPQVRETQYF.